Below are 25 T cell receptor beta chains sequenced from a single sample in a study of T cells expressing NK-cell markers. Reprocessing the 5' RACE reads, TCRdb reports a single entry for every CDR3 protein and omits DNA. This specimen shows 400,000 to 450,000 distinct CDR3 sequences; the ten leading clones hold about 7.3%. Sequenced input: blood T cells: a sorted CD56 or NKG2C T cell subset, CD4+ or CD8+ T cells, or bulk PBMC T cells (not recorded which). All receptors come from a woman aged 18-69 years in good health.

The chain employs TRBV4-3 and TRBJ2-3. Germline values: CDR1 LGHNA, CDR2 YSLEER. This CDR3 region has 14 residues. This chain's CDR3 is CASSQVLGADTQYF.

The CDR3 sequence is CASSGGTSGGRQETQYF. The chain combines TRBV11-1 with TRBJ2-5; checking the TCRdb D call of TRBD2 is not possible without DNA. In germline, CDR1 is SGHAT, CDR2 FQDESV (reference sequence). CDR3 length: 17 amino acids.

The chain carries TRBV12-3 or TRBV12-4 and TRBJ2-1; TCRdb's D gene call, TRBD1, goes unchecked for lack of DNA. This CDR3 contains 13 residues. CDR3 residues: CASTPGGGSEQFF.

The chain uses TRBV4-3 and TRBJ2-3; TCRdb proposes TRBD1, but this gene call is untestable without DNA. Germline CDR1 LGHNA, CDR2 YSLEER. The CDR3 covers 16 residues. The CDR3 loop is CASSQDGIGAADTQYF.

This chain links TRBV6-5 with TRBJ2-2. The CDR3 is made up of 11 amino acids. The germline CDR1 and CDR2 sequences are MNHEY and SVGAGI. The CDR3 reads CASSIRGELFF.

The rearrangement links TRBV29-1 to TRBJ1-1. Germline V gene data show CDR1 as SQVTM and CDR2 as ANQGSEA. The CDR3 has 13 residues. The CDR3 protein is CSVVRDSNTEAFF.

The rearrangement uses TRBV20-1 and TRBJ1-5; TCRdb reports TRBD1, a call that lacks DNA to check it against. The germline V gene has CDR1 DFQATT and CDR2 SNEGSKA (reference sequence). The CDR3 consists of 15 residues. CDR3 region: CSASMGQGRLSPQHF.

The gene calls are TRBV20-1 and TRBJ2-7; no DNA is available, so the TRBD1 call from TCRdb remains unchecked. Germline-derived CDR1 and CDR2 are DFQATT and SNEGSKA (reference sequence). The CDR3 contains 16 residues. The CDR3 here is CSALPRGGGPSYEQYF.

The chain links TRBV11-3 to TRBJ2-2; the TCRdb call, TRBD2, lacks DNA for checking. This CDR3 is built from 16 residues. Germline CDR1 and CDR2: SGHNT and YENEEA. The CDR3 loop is CASSFRIAGGIGELFF.

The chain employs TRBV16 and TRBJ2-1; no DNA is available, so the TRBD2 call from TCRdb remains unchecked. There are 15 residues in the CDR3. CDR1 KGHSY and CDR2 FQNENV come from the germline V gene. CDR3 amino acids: CASSHPAGGLNEQFF.

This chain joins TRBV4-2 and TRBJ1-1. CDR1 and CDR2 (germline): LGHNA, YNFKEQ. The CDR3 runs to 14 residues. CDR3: CASSQGGGEAEAFF.

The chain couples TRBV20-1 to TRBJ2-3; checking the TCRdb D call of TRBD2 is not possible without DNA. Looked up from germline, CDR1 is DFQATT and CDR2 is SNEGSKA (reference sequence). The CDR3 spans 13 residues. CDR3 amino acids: CSARDPGGPTQYF.

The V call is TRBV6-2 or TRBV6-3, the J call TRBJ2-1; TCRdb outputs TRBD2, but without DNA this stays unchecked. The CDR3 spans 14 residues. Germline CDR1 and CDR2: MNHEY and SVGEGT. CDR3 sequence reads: CASSPTSGPNEQFF.

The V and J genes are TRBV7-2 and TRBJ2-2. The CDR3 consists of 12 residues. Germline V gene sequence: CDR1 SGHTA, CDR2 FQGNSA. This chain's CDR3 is CASSLVWRELFF.

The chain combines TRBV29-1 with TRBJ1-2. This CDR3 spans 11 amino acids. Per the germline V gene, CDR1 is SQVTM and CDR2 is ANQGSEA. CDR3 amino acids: CSIAVYYGYTF.

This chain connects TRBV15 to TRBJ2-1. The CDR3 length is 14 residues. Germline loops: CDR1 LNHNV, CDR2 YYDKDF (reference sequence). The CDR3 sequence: CATSRDRWVGEQFF.

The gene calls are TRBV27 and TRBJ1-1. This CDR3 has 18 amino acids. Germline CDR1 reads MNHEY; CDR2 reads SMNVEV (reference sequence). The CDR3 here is CASSLLSGRKALNTEAFF.

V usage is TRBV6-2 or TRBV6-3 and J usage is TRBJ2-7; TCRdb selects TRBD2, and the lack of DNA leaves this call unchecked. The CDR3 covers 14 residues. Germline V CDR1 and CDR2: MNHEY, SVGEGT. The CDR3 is CASSYLTSGYEQYF.

The CDR3 here is CATLRTGDLGTEAFF. V is TRBV6-1 and J is TRBJ1-1; the TCRdb D gene call, TRBD1, has no DNA to confirm it. This CDR3 region has 15 residues. From germline, CDR1 is MNHNS and CDR2 SASEGT.

The CDR3 protein is CATSDLTHENNEQFF. The genes are TRBV24-1 and TRBJ2-1. Germline V gene lookup returns CDR1 KGHDR and CDR2 SFDVKD. This CDR3 spans 15 amino acids.

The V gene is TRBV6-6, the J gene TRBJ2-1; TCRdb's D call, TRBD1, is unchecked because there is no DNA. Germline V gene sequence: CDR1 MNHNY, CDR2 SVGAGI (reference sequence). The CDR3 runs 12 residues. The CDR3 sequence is CASSRTVNEQFF.

The CDR3 reads CASSPLTGTSGYEQYF. The V and J genes are TRBV4-2 and TRBJ2-7; TCRdb designates TRBD2, a call that cannot be tested without DNA. The CDR3 is 16 amino acids. Germline V CDR1 and CDR2: LGHNA, YNFKEQ.

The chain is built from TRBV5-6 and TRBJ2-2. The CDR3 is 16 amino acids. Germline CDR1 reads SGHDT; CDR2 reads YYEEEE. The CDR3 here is CASSLVPASNTGELFF.

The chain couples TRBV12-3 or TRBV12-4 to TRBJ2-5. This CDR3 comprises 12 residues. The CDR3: CASSLIGETQYF.

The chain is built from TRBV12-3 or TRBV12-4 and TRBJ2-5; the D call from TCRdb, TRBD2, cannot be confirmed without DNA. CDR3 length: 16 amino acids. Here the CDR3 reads CASSRRGWRDQETQYF.